These 11 T cell receptor beta chains came from one sample sequenced in a study of long-term antiretroviral therapy in people with HIV. It was version v3.0 of the immunoSEQ assay that was run at survey level. Here immunoSEQ multiplex PCR was the method, and the copy in TCRdb shows in-frame clones only, minus some. The sample holds 20,000 to 25,000 clones, about nine tenths seen once. This material consisted of unsorted PBMCs, taken 0.2 years before starting antiretroviral therapy. Receptors were obtained from a young man with HIV.

The chain joins TRBV27 to TRBJ2-7, with D possibly TRBD1 on 6 matching bases. CDR3 length equals 15 residues. Germline lookup yields CDR1 MNHEY and CDR2 SMNVEV (reference sequence). The ends were cut back, 4 bases at V and 3 bases at J, with 16 bases in the middle. This CDR3 is CASSSLGTYDYEQYF. The CDR3 DNA reads TGTGCCAGCAGTTCTCTCGGGACATACGACTACGAGCAGTACTTC.

CDR3: CASSDIGFGGYTF. Here the CDR3 DNA reads TGTGCCAGCAGTGATATCGGCTTTGGAGGCTACACCTTC. V usage is TRBV6-1 and J usage is TRBJ1-2; D is uncertain. V lost 3 bases, J lost 8 bases, and 13 bases lay in between. Germline V lookup: CDR1 MNHNS, CDR2 SASEGT. This CDR3 is built from 13 residues.

V and J are TRBV5-1 and TRBJ2-7; possibly TRBD2 for D (5 bases). Trimming left V 2 bases short and J 3 bases short, with 12 bases between. Germline assignment: CDR1 SGHRS and CDR2 YFSETQ. This CDR3 region has 14 residues. The CDR3: CASSFGGEIYEQYF. The CDR3 coding sequence is TGCGCCAGCAGCTTCGGTGGGGAGATCTACGAGCAGTACTTC.

This rearrangement joins TRBV6-1 to TRBJ1-2; D ambiguous. The germline V gene encodes CDR1 MNHNS and CDR2 SASEGT. This CDR3 region has 13 residues. Trimming removed 4 bases at V and 8 bases at J, with 14 bases between. The CDR3 spells CASSGPPYEGYTF. As DNA, the CDR3 is TGTGCCAGCAGTGGGCCCCCATACGAGGGCTACACCTTC.

The chain employs TRBV5-5 and TRBJ1-3, with a possible D match to TRBD1 (6 bases). Germline CDR1 SGHKS, CDR2 YYEKEE (reference sequence). The CDR3 is made up of 14 amino acids. Trimming pared 0 bases from V and 2 bases from J, leaving 6 bases between. CDR3: CASSLAGAGNTIYF. CDR3 nucleotides: TGTGCCAGCAGCTTGGCAGGGGCTGGAAACACCATATATTTT.

This rearrangement joins TRBV6-6 to TRBJ1-1; D gene ambiguous. Germline loops: CDR1 MNHNY, CDR2 SVGAGI (reference sequence). CDR3 size: 15 residues. Trimming cost V 6 bases and J 0 bases, with 14 bases left between them. CDR3 sequence (DNA): TGTGCCAGCAGGTCAATGGGATACATGAACACTGAAGCTTTCTTT. Protein sequence: CASRSMGYMNTEAFF.

The chain couples TRBV7-6 to TRBJ2-2; 14 nucleotides agree with TRBD2. This CDR3 region has 19 residues. The germline V gene encodes CDR1 SGHVS and CDR2 FNYEAQ. Trimming at V came to 3 bases and at J to 1 base, leaving 7 bases not matched to a gene. The CDR3 region is CASSFPGLAGEENTGELFF. DNA for the CDR3: TGTGCCAGCAGCTTCCCGGGACTAGCGGGAGAGGAGAACACCGGGGAGCTGTTTTTT.

V gene TRBV13 combines with J gene TRBJ2-1, with 9 nucleotides matching TRBD2. In germline, CDR1 is PRHDT, CDR2 FYEKMQ (reference sequence). Trimming took 3 bases from V and 9 from J; bases not matched to a gene: 9. This CDR3 is 15 amino acids long. CDR3 region: CASSFSREGPPEQFF. Here the CDR3 DNA reads TGTGCCAGCAGCTTTTCGCGGGAGGGCCCTCCTGAGCAGTTCTTC.

The rearrangement links TRBV6-5 to TRBJ1-2; 11 nucleotides match TRBD1. J gave up 5 bases and V 3 bases, and 2 bases lay outside the gene matches. Looked up from germline, CDR1 is MNHEY and CDR2 is SVGAGI. The CDR3 has 14 residues. CDR3 amino acids: CASSYGQGAYGYTF. In DNA form, the CDR3 reads TGTGCCAGCAGTTATGGACAGGGGGCTTATGGCTACACCTTC.

This clone was seen only a few times. The rearrangement joins TRBV2 to TRBJ2-7; TRBD1 might be the D (6 bases). CDR1 is SNHLY, CDR2 FYNNEI, per germline. This CDR3 has 14 residues. The V end was cut by 7 bases, the J end by 1 base, with 14 bases between. The CDR3 protein is CASKEYRVSYEQYF. The CDR3 DNA sequence: TGTGCCAGCAAAGAGTACAGGGTATCCTACGAGCAGTACTTC.

This chain joins TRBV7-8 and TRBJ2-7; the D gene is possibly TRBD1 (6 bases). Trimming pared 3 bases from V and 6 bases from J, leaving 15 bases between. The CDR3 runs to 14 residues. CDR1 SGHVS and CDR2 FQNEAQ come from the germline V gene. CDR3 protein: CASSFLSAGAEQYF. The DNA of the CDR3 is TGTGCCAGCAGCTTCCTATCGGCAGGGGCCGAGCAGTACTTC.